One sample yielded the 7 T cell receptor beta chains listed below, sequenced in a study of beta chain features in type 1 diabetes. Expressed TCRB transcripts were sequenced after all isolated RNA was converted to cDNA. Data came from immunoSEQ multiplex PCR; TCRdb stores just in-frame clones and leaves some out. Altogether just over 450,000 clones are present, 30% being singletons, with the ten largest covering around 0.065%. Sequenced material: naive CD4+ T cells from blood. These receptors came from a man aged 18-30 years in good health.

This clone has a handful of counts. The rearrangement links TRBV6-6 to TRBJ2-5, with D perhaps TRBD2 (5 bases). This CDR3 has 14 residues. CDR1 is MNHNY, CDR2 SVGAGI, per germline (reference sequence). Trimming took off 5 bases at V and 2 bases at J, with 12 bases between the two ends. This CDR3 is CASSRPLAQETQYF. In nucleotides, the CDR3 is TGTGCCAGCAGTCGACCTCTAGCACAAGAGACCCAGTACTTC.

The CDR3 DNA reads as TGTGCCAGCAGCTTGTGGCAGAGCTCCTACGAGCAGTACTTC. Protein product: CASSLWQSSYEQYF. The chain has TRBV7-2 and TRBJ2-7; D not certain. The CDR3 runs 14 residues. V gave up 3 bases and J gave up 0 bases, with 9 bases separating them. Germline CDR1 SGHTA, CDR2 FQGNSA.

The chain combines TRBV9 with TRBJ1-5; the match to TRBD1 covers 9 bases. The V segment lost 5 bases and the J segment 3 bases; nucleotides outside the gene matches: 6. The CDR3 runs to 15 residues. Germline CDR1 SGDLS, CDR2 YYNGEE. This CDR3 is CASSQTGGLNQPQHF. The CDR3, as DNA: TGTGCCAGCAGTCAAACAGGGGGCCTCAATCAGCCCCAGCATTTT.

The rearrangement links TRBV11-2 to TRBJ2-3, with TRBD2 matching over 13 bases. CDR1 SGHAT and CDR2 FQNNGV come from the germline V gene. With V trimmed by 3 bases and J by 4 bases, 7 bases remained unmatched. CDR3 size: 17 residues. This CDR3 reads CASSFSGLAGTADTQYF. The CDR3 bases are TGTGCCAGCAGCTTCTCGGGACTAGCGGGAACGGCAGATACGCAGTATTTT.

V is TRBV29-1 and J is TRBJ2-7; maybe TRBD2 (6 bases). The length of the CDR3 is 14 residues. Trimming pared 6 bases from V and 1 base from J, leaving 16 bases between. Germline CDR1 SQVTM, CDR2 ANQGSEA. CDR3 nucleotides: TGCAGCGTCGCGGAGCAGGCGGGATCCTACGAGCAGTACTTC. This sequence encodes CSVAEQAGSYEQYF.

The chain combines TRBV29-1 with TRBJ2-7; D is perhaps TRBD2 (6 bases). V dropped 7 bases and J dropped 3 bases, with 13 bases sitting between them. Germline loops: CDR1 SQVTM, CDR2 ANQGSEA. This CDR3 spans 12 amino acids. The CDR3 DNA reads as TGCAGCGGCGGGGTCACCAACTACGAGCAGTACTTC. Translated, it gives CSGGVTNYEQYF.

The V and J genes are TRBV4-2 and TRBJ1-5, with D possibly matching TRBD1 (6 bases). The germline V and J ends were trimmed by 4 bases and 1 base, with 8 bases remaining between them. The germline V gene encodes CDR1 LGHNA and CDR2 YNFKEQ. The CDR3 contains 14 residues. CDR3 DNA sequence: TGTGCCAGCAGCCTCGGACAGAGCAATCAGCCCCAGCATTTT. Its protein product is CASSLGQSNQPQHF.